What follows is one T cell receptor (beta chain) and its context. Antigen unknown. A sample-barcoded 5' primer and a J-beta primer mix were used in a second PCR of roughly 7 to 11 cycles. TCRdb called the 5' RACE reads again in MiXCR, with one record for every CDR3 protein. The sample has some 1.6 million distinct CDR3 sequences, about 31% seen once. For every donor, a draw yielded 8.5 to 10 milliliters of peripheral blood. No fewer than 6 micrograms of total RNA were isolated from every sample. The CDR3 runs 17 residues. These data come from a study of blood T cells in healthy people across ages. Study information: Capturing about one barcoded beta molecule per two T cells was achieved by template switching.

Study findings and constraints: The unknown donor CMV status may have confounded expanded clonotype changes.

The rearrangement joins TRBV21-1 to TRBJ2-7; the D call of TRBD2 is as the table states it, not checked on the DNA. TRBV21-1 is flagged as a pseudogene. Sequenced input: blood. The clonotype comes from a woman under 40 in good health. CDR3 sequence: CASSGLLVRHSRYEQYF. DNA of the CDR3: TGTGCCAGCAGCGGCTTACTTGTGAGGCACTCGCGGTACGAGCAGTACTTC.